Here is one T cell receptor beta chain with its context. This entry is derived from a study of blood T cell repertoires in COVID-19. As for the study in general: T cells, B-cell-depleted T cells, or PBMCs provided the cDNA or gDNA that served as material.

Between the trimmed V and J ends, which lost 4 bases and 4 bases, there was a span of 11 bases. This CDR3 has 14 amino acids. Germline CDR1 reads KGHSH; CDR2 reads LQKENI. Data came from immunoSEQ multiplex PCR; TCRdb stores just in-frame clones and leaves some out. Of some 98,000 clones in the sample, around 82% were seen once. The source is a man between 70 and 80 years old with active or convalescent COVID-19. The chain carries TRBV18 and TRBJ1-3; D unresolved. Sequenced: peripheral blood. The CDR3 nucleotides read TGTGCCAGCTCACGGCTCGAGGCGGGAAACACCATATATTTT. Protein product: CASSRLEAGNTIYF.